This T cell receptor (beta chain) was found in a study of beta chain features in type 1 diabetes. Study-wide results and caveats: More deletions and fewer insertions at VDJ junctions were found in patients with type 1 diabetes. Patients with Type 1 diabetes showed moderately but significantly shorter TCRB CDR3s in all four CD4+ subsets.

The CDR3 sequence is 13 residues long. The germline V and J ends were trimmed by 4 bases and 6 bases, with 13 bases remaining between them. Germline V gene sequence: CDR1 SGHNT, CDR2 YYREEE (reference sequence). To note about this clone: Its specificity is not known.

CD45RO/CCR7/CD25/CD127/CD95/CD27 separated CD4+ naive, central memory, regulatory and stem cell-like memory cells by sorting. The authors reverse transcribed all of the isolated RNA, so sequencing captured expressed TCRB transcripts. The read count averaged about 3.6 million across naive, central memory and regulatory T cell samples. Using immunoSEQ multiplex PCR, the repertoire was profiled, and TCRdb retains in-frame clones only, with some absent. This table has over 150,000 clones, 10% appearing once. The sequencing input was central memory CD4+ T cells from blood. This TCR derives from a man in his thirties or forties with type 1 diabetes. The V gene is TRBV5-4, the J gene TRBJ1-2, with D possibly being TRBD1 (5 bases). CDR3 protein: CASSPRLTDGYTF. As DNA, the CDR3 is TGTGCCAGCAGCCCTCGTCTGACAGATGGCTACACCTTC.